This paragraph covers one TCR beta chain sequence. Other DNA sequences in this sample translate to the same CDR3. This specimen belongs to a study of shared clonotypes between healthy human individuals. CD45RO-negative, CCR7-positively selected cells formed the naive CD8 fraction, excluding terminally differentiated effector memory CD45RA+ cells. Every subset had its genomic DNA shared out evenly among several immunoSEQ plates. Sequenced by immunoSEQ multiplex PCR; TCRdb stores in-frame clones only, minus some. This table has millions of clones, over 85% appearing once. The CDR3 extends over 13 amino acids. Germline V lookup: CDR1 SGHDT, CDR2 YYEEEE. With 0 bases removed from V and 7 bases from J, the gap between germline ends came to 7 bases.

The genes are TRBV5-6 and TRBJ1-4; D is unresolved. Sequencing used naive CD8+ T cells sorted from blood. The TCR comes from a man between 18 and 29 years old in good health. CDR3: CASSLGGGEKLFF. For the CDR3, the DNA is TGTGCCAGCAGCTTGGGGGGAGGTGAAAAACTGTTTTTT.